Below are 28 T cell receptor beta chains sequenced from a single sample in a study of blood T cell repertoires in COVID-19. Assay used: immunoSEQ multiplex PCR; TCRdb lists only in-frame clones, some missing. This table has nearly 350,000 clones, about nine tenths appearing once. Sequences were obtained from peripheral blood. The receptors were gathered from a woman in her forties or fifties with COVID-19, enrolled during active disease.

The chain combines TRBV6-6 with TRBJ2-3, with a possible D match to TRBD1 (6 bases). The CDR3 spans 14 residues. The ends were cut back, 6 bases at V and 5 bases at J, with 15 bases in the middle. Germline lookup yields CDR1 MNHNY and CDR2 SVGAGI (reference sequence). CDR3 residues: CASRPSGGRDTQYF. The DNA of the CDR3 is TGTGCCAGCAGACCCTCTGGGGGCAGAGATACGCAGTATTTT.

The chain couples TRBV3-1 (or the pseudogene TRBV3-2) to TRBJ1-2; a possible D gene is TRBD1 (6 bases). V gave up 4 bases and J gave up 8 bases, with 14 bases separating them. The CDR3 contains 13 residues. Germline-derived CDR1 and CDR2 are LGHDT and YNNKEL (reference sequence). This CDR3 is CASSPIEGVGYTF. In DNA form, the CDR3 reads TGTGCCAGCAGCCCAATAGAGGGGGTCGGCTACACCTTC.

The chain recombines TRBV29-1 with TRBJ1-2; 7 nucleotides agree with TRBD1. The length of the CDR3 is 14 residues. The germline CDR1 and CDR2 sequences are SQVTM and ANQGSEA. V gave up 2 bases and J gave up 4 bases; unmatched junction bases: 7. The CDR3 is CSVETGASAYGYTF. The CDR3 DNA follows: TGCAGCGTTGAAACAGGGGCTTCTGCCTATGGCTACACCTTC.

The chain employs TRBV3-1 (or the pseudogene TRBV3-2) and TRBJ2-7; 7 nucleotides match TRBD1. Germline loops: CDR1 LGHDT, CDR2 YNNKEL (reference sequence). This CDR3 is built from 16 residues. Germline trimming cut 4 bases from V and 2 bases from J; bases unmatched to any gene: 11. The CDR3 reads CASSRPLTGRAYEQYF. The CDR3 DNA follows: TGTGCCAGCAGCCGACCCCTGACAGGGCGGGCCTACGAGCAGTACTTC.

The chain uses TRBV13 and TRBJ2-7; 8 bases are shared with TRBD2. The CDR3 runs 14 residues. J gave up 9 bases and V 5 bases, and 12 bases lay outside the gene matches. Germline V gene data show CDR1 as PRHDT and CDR2 as FYEKMQ (reference sequence). CDR3 region: CASSRGLEVFGQYF. The CDR3 DNA sequence: TGTGCCAGCAGCCGGGGACTAGAAGTATTTGGGCAGTACTTC.

The J gene is TRBJ2-7, the V gene TRBV29-1; D is unclear. The CDR3 covers 11 residues. With 2 bases removed from V and 3 bases from J, the gap between germline ends came to 5 bases. The germline V gene encodes CDR1 SQVTM and CDR2 ANQGSEA. Here the CDR3 reads CSVELSYEQYF. CDR3 DNA: TGCAGCGTTGAATTGAGCTACGAGCAGTACTTC.

As to this clone: This specimen includes other DNA sequences encoding the same CDR3. The rearrangement uses TRBV29-1 and TRBJ1-1; perhaps TRBD1 as D (6 bases). CDR3 length: 11 amino acids. V was shortened by 4 bases and J by 5 bases, with 8 bases between the two germline ends. Germline-derived CDR1 and CDR2 are SQVTM and ANQGSEA. The CDR3 spells CSVARGTEAFF. The CDR3 DNA is TGCAGCGTTGCCAGGGGAACTGAAGCTTTCTTT.

The chain has TRBV28 and TRBJ2-3; D uncertain. The CDR3 is 14 amino acids. V was shortened by 8 bases and J by 2 bases, with 14 bases between the two germline ends. Per germline, CDR1 MDHEN and CDR2 SYDVKM. In DNA, the CDR3 is TGTGCCAGCTCCCTACGGGTCTTCACAGATACGCAGTATTTT. Protein: CASSLRVFTDTQYF.

V and J are TRBV7-9 and TRBJ2-4, with D tentatively TRBD2 (5 bases). The CDR3 runs 16 residues. The germline CDR1 and CDR2 sequences are SEHNR and FQNEAQ (reference sequence). Trimming removed 5 bases at V and 2 bases at J, with 16 bases between. The CDR3 sequence: CASSTREDGPKNIQYF. The CDR3 nucleotides are TGTGCCAGCAGCACCCGGGAAGACGGGCCCAAAAACATTCAGTACTTC.

The V and J genes are TRBV4-3 and TRBJ2-2; 7 bases align to TRBD2. The V gene's germline CDR1 is LGHNA and CDR2 YSLEER. The CDR3 covers 15 residues. After removal of 6 bases from V and 2 bases from J, the junction contained 6 bases not matched to a gene. The CDR3 region is CASSRGGTNTGELFF. DNA of the CDR3: TGCGCCAGCAGTCGCGGGGGTACTAACACCGGGGAGCTGTTTTTT.

The chain recombines TRBV11-2 with TRBJ2-1; TRBD2 aligns across 12 bases. J gave up 9 bases and V 4 bases, and 7 bases lay outside the gene matches. The CDR3 length is 15 residues. Germline values: CDR1 SGHAT, CDR2 FQNNGV. This chain's CDR3 is CASSSTSGRSGEQFF. CDR3 in DNA: TGTGCCAGCAGCTCCACTAGCGGGAGGTCGGGTGAGCAGTTCTTC.

The chain couples TRBV6-5 to TRBJ1-2, with TRBD1 identical over 7 bases. Trimming cost V 5 bases and J 2 bases; bases outside gene matches: 8. The CDR3 sequence is 15 residues long. Germline CDR1 and CDR2: MNHEY and SVGAGI. CDR3: CASSPRRQGNYGYTF. CDR3 in DNA: TGTGCCAGCAGTCCCCGGCGACAGGGCAACTATGGCTACACCTTC.

The chain is built from TRBV5-1 and TRBJ2-5; TRBD2 agrees at 12 bases. Unmatched junction bases numbered 3, after V lost 3 bases and J lost 3 bases. This CDR3 has 15 amino acids. Germline assignment: CDR1 SGHRS and CDR2 YFSETQ. The chain's CDR3 is CASSSRLAGEETQYF. The CDR3 nucleotides are TGCGCCAGCAGCTCCAGACTAGCGGGAGAAGAGACCCAGTACTTC.

This chain connects TRBV5-8 to TRBJ1-2; TRBD1 matches at 7 bases. Trimming at V came to 0 bases and at J to 0 bases, leaving 5 bases not matched to a gene. CDR1 SGHTS and CDR2 YDEGEE come from the germline V gene. CDR3 length: 16 amino acids. DNA of the CDR3: TGTGCCAGCAGCTTGGTTCGGGACAGCGCTAACTATGGCTACACCTTC. This sequence encodes CASSLVRDSANYGYTF.

V is TRBV10-1 and J is TRBJ1-5; D unresolved. Trimming took off 7 bases at V and 7 bases at J, with 17 bases between the two ends. CDR3 length: 14 amino acids. Looked up from germline, CDR1 is WNHNN and CDR2 is SYGVQD (reference sequence). CDR3 amino acids: CASKETHGEQPQHF. In DNA, the CDR3 is TGCGCCAGCAAAGAGACACACGGCGAACAGCCCCAGCATTTT.

The chain couples TRBV27 to TRBJ1-6, with D hard to call. V was clipped by 2 bases and J by 13 bases, with 12 bases between them. CDR1 MNHEY and CDR2 SMNVEV come from the germline V gene (reference sequence). The CDR3 covers 13 residues. In DNA, the CDR3 is TGTGCCAGCAGTTTACCCGCGGGAGGCCCCCTCCACTTT. Protein sequence: CASSLPAGGPLHF.

The chain combines TRBV6-6 with TRBJ2-7, with 8 bases lining up with TRBD1. V shed 6 bases, J shed 2 bases, and the junction held 9 bases outside the gene matches. Germline CDR1 reads MNHNY; CDR2 reads SVGAGI (reference sequence). The CDR3 consists of 15 residues. The CDR3 is CASRNDRGDTYEQYF. In DNA form, the CDR3 reads TGTGCCAGCAGAAACGACAGGGGAGATACCTACGAGCAGTACTTC.

This chain uses TRBV30 with TRBJ1-5, with 8 bases that match TRBD1. From germline, CDR1 is GTSNPN and CDR2 SVGIG (reference sequence). J lost 6 bases, V lost 2 bases, and 3 bases had no gene match. The CDR3 runs to 13 residues. The CDR3 loop is CAWSQTGVQPQHF. For the CDR3, the DNA is TGTGCCTGGAGTCAGACAGGGGTTCAGCCCCAGCATTTT.

The V call is TRBV30, the J call TRBJ2-1; 13 positions match TRBD2. This CDR3 region has 14 residues. V dropped 5 bases and J dropped 6; count of bases not matched to a gene: 4. CDR1 GTSNPN and CDR2 SVGIG come from the germline V gene (reference sequence). CDR3 nucleotides: TGTGCCTGGGAACGGACTAGCGGGAGCAATGAGCAGTTCTTC. It translates to CAWERTSGSNEQFF.

The chain links TRBV27 to TRBJ1-1; D call uncertain. The CDR3 totals 16 residues. Trimming took off 5 bases at V and 0 bases at J, with 16 bases between the two ends. The V gene's germline CDR1 is MNHEY and CDR2 SMNVEV (reference sequence). Written as DNA, the CDR3 is TGTGCCAGCAGTCTAATCTCCGGGAACATGAACACTGAAGCTTTCTTT. This codes for CASSLISGNMNTEAFF.

The J gene is TRBJ2-7, the V gene TRBV3-1 (or the pseudogene TRBV3-2); 12 bases map to TRBD2. The junction had 14 bases not matched to a gene; V was cut back by 1 base and J by 7 bases. CDR3 length: 18 residues. Germline CDR1 LGHDT, CDR2 YNNKEL (reference sequence). For the CDR3, the DNA is TGTGCCAGCAGCCAAGGTGGGCTAGCGGGAGGGCCCGTAACTGAGCAGTACTTC. Protein sequence: CASSQGGLAGGPVTEQYF.

The chain couples TRBV6-1 to TRBJ1-5, with 8 bases aligning to TRBD1. V lost 1 base to trimming and J lost 5 bases; unmatched junction nucleotides: 7. The length of the CDR3 is 16 residues. CDR1 is MNHNS, CDR2 SASEGT, per germline. CDR3 sequence: CASSEVVRGPDQPQHF. CDR3 nucleotides: TGTGCCAGCAGTGAAGTGGTCAGGGGGCCGGATCAGCCCCAGCATTTT.

This clone was detected once. The chain employs TRBV18 and TRBJ1-1; D is ambiguous. The CDR3 contains 16 residues. Per germline, CDR1 KGHSH and CDR2 LQKENI. Trimming pared 3 bases from V and 0 bases from J, leaving 14 bases between. CDR3 nucleotide sequence: TGTGCCAGCTCACCGGTACTAGTACCTATGAACACTGAAGCTTTCTTT. Its translation: CASSPVLVPMNTEAFF.

J is TRBJ1-2 and V is TRBV18; a weak D match, TRBD1 (5 bases). Germline loops: CDR1 KGHSH, CDR2 LQKENI. This CDR3 comprises 14 residues. Trimming left V 6 bases short and J 6 bases short, with 17 bases between. The CDR3 loop is CASSMGEDRDGYTF. As DNA, the CDR3 is TGTGCCAGCTCTATGGGGGAGGATCGAGATGGCTACACCTTC. Based on the CDR3 plus reference TRBV18 and TRBJ1-2, the full variable domain is NAGVMQNPRHLVRRRGQEARLRCSPMKGHSHVYWYRQLPEEGLKFMVYLQKENIIDESGMPKERFSAEFPKEGPSILRIQQVVRGDSAAYFCASSMGEDRDGYTFGSGTRLTVV.

This chain joins TRBV27 and TRBJ2-5; D is uncertain. Germline V gives CDR1 MNHEY, CDR2 SMNVEV (reference sequence). V shed 5 bases and J shed 0 bases, with 7 bases lying between them. The CDR3 consists of 13 residues. The CDR3 coding sequence is TGTGCCAGCAGTCCCCGGTACCAAGAGACCCAGTACTTC. This gives the protein CASSPRYQETQYF.

The CDR3 DNA reads as TGTGCCAGCAGCTTGACAGGGACCCCGGATCGTTCGCGGAAGCTGTTTTTT. This translates into CASSLTGTPDRSRKLFF. This chain connects TRBV13 to TRBJ2-2, with TRBD1 matching 7 bases. The V segment lost 3 bases and the J segment 12 bases; nucleotides outside the gene matches: 19. The germline CDR1 and CDR2 sequences are PRHDT and FYEKMQ (reference sequence). The CDR3 has 17 residues.

V usage is TRBV19 and J usage is TRBJ2-1, with 16 bases identical to TRBD2. Trimming removed 6 bases from V and 6 bases from J; junction bases left unmatched: 11. There are 18 residues in the CDR3. Germline CDR1 reads LNHDA; CDR2 reads SQIVND (reference sequence). The CDR3 nucleotides are TGTGCCAGTAGCCCCGGGGGACTAGCGGGAGGGCCGGGCAATGAGCAGTTCTTC. Amino acids: CASSPGGLAGGPGNEQFF. Full variable domain (missing parts from reference TRBV19 and TRBJ2-1): DGGITQSPKYLFRKEGQNVTLSCEQNLNHDAMYWYRQDPGQGLRLIYYSQIVNDFQKGDIAEGYSVSREKKESFPLTVTSAQKNPTAFYLCASSPGGLAGGPGNEQFFGPGTRLTVL.

The chain recombines TRBV6-1 with TRBJ2-7, with a weak D call TRBD1 (6 bases). Per germline, CDR1 MNHNS and CDR2 SASEGT. Trimming cost V 3 bases and J 7 bases, with 10 bases left between them. The CDR3 is 12 residues long. The chain's CDR3 is CASSEGAREQYF. The CDR3 coding sequence is TGTGCCAGCAGTGAGGGGGCGAGGGAGCAGTACTTC.